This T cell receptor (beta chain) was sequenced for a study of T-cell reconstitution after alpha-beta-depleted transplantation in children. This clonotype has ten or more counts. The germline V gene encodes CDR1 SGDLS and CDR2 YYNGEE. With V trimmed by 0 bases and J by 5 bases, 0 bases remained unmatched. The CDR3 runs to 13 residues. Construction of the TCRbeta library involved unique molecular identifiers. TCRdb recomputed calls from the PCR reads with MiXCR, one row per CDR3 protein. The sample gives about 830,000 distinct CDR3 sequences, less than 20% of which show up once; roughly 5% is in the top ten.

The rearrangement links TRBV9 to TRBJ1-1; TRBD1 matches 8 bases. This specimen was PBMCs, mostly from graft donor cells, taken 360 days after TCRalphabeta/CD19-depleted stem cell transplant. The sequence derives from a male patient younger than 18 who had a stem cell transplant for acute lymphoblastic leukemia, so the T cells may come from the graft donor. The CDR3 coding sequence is TGTGCCAGCAGCGTAGGACAGGGGACTGAAGCTTTCTTT. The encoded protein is CASSVGQGTEAFF.